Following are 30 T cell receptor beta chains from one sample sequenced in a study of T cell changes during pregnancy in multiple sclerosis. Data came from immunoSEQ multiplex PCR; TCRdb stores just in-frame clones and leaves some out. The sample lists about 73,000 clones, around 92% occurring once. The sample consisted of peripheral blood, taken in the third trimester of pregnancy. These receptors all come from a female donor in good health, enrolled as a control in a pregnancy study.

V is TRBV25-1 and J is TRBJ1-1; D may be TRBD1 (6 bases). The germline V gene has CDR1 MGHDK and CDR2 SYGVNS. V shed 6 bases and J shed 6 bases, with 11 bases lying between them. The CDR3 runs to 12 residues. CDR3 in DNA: TGTGCCAGCAGAGCAGGGGCCGCTGAAGCTTTCTTT. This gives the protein CASRAGAAEAFF. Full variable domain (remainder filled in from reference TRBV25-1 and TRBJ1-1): EADIYQTPRYLVIGTGKKITLECSQTMGHDKMYWYQQDPGMELHLIHYSYGVNSTEKGDLSSESTVSRIRTEHFPLTLESARPSHTSQYLCASRAGAAEAFFGQGTRLTVV.

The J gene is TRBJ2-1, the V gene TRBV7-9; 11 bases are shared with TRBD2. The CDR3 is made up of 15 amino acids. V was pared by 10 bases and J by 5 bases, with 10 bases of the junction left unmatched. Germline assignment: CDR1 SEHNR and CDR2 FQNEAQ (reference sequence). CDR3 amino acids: CAITMGLAVDNEQFF. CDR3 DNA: TGTGCCATTACCATGGGACTAGCGGTCGACAATGAGCAGTTCTTC.

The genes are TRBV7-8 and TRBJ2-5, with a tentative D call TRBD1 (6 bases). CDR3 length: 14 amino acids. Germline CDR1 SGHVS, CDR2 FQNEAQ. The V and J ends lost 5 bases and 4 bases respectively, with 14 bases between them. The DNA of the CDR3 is TGTGCCAGCAGCCATCCGCCCAGGGGAGAGACCCAGTACTTC. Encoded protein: CASSHPPRGETQYF.

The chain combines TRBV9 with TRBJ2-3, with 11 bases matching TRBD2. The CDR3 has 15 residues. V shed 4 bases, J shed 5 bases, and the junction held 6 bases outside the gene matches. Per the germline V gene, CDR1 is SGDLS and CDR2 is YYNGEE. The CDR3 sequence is CASSPPSGRLDTQYF. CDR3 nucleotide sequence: TGTGCCAGCAGCCCCCCTAGCGGGAGGTTAGATACGCAGTATTTT.

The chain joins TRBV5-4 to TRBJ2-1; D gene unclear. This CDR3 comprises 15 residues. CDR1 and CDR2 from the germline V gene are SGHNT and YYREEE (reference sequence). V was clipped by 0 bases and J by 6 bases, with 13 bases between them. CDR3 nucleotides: TGTGCCAGCAGCTTGGAAATTAGAATCGGCAATGAGCAGTTCTTC. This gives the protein CASSLEIRIGNEQFF.

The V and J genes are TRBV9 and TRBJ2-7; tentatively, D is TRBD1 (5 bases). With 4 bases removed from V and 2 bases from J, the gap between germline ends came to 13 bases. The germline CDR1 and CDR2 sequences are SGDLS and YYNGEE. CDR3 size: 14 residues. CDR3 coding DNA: TGTGCCAGCAGCCCAAAAGGACATACCTACGAGCAGTACTTC. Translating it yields CASSPKGHTYEQYF.

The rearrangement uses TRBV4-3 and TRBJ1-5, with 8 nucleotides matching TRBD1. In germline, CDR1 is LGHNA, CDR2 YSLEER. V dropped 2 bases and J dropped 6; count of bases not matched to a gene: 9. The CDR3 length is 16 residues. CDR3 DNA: TGCGCCAGCAGCCAAAATCCGGGAACAGGGGGTCAGCCCCAGCATTTT. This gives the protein CASSQNPGTGGQPQHF.

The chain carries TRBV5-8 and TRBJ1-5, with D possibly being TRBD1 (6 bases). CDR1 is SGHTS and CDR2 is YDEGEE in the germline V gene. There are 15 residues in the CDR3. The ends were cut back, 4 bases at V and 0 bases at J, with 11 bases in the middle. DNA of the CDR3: TGTGCCAGCAGCCCTGGACAGTATAGCAATCAGCCCCAGCATTTT. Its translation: CASSPGQYSNQPQHF.

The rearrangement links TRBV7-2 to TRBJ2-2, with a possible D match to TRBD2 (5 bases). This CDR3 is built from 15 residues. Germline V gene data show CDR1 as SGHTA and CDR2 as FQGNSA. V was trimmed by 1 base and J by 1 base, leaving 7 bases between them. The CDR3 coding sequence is TGTGCCAGCAGCTTAGACGGACTGAACACCGGGGAGCTGTTTTTT. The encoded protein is CASSLDGLNTGELFF.

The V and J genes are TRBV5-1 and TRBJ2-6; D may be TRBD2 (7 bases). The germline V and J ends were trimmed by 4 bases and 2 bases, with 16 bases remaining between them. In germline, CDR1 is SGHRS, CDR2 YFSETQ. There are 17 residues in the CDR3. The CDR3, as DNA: TGCGCCAGCAGCCTTGGGGAGGGGGGGACTGGGGCCAACGTCCTGACTTTC. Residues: CASSLGEGGTGANVLTF. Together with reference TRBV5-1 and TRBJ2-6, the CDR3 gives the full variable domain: KAGVTQTPRYLIKTRGQQVTLSCSPISGHRSVSWYQQTPGQGLQFLFEYFSETQRNKGNFPGRFSGRQFSNSRSEMNVSTLELGDSALYLCASSLGEGGTGANVLTFGAGSRLTVL.

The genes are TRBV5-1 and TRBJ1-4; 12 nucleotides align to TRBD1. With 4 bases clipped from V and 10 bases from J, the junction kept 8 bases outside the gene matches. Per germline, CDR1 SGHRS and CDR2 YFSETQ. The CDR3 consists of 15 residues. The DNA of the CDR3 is TGCGCCAGCAGCCCGCCGGGACAGGGGGCCGGAAAACTGTTTTTT. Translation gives CASSPPGQGAGKLFF.

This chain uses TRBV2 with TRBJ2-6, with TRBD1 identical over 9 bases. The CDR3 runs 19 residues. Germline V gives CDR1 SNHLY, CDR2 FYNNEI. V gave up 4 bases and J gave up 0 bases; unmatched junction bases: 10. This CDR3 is CASSGFTRQGDSGANVLTF. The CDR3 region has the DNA TGTGCCAGCAGTGGTTTTACGCGACAGGGGGACTCTGGGGCCAACGTCCTGACTTTC.

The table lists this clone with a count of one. CDR3 coding DNA: TGTGCCAGCAGCTTGGGGGGGCCGCCTGGCTACACCTTC. This sequence encodes CASSLGGPPGYTF. The rearrangement uses TRBV5-6 and TRBJ1-2, with D possibly matching TRBD1 (6 bases). Germline lookup yields CDR1 SGHDT and CDR2 YYEEEE. V lost 0 bases and J lost 7, with 10 bases in between. The CDR3 loop spans 13 amino acids.

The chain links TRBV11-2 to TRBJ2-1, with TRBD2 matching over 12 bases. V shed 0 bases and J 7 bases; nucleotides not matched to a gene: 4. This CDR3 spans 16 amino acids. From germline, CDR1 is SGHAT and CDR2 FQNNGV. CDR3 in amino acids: CASSLDPSGGANEQFF. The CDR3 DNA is TGTGCCAGCAGCTTAGACCCTAGCGGGGGGGCTAATGAGCAGTTCTTC.

In DNA form, the CDR3 reads TGTGCCAGTAGTATACCAGACTATGGCTACACCTTC. It encodes CASSIPDYGYTF. The chain combines TRBV19 with TRBJ1-2, with unresolved D. Germline CDR1 and CDR2: LNHDA and SQIVND (reference sequence). This CDR3 is 12 amino acids long. V dropped 2 bases and J dropped 3 bases, with 4 bases sitting between them. The complete variable domain, with remaining parts taken from reference TRBV19 and TRBJ1-2, reads DGGITQSPKYLFRKEGQNVTLSCEQNLNHDAMYWYRQDPGQGLRLIYYSQIVNDFQKGDIAEGYSVSREKKESFPLTVTSAQKNPTAFYLCASSIPDYGYTFGSGTRLTVV.

The CDR3 coding sequence is TGTGCCAGTAGCCCCATGGACAGCCCCTTTGATTGGGGCTACACCTTC. Amino acid sequence: CASSPMDSPFDWGYTF. The chain couples TRBV19 to TRBJ1-2; the D gene is possibly TRBD1 (6 bases). The CDR3 spans 16 residues. Germline V gene data show CDR1 as LNHDA and CDR2 as SQIVND (reference sequence). The V gene lost 6 bases and the J gene lost 8 bases, with 25 bases spanning the gap. Filled out from reference TRBV19 and TRBJ1-2, the complete variable domain reads DGGITQSPKYLFRKEGQNVTLSCEQNLNHDAMYWYRQDPGQGLRLIYYSQIVNDFQKGDIAEGYSVSREKKESFPLTVTSAQKNPTAFYLCASSPMDSPFDWGYTFGSGTRLTVV.

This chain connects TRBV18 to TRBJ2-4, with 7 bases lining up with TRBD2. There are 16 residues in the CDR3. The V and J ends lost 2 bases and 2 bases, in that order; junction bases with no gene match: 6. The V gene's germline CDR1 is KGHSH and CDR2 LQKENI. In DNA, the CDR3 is TGTGCCAGCTCACCAGGGGGGGGATTAACCAAAAACATTCAGTACTTC. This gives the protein CASSPGGGLTKNIQYF.

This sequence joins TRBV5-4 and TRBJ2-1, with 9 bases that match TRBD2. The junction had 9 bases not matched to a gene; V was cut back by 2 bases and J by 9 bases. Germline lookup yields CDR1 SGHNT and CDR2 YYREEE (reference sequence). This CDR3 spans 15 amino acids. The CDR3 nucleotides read TGTGCCAGCAGCTTAGCACTAGCGGGCTCCGGTGAGCAGTTCTTC. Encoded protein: CASSLALAGSGEQFF.

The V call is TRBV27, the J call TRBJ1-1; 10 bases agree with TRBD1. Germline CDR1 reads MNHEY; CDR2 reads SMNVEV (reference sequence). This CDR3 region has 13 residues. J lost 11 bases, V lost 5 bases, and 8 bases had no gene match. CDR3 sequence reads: CASSPTGGLGAFF. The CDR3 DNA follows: TGTGCCAGCAGTCCGACAGGGGGCTTGGGCGCTTTCTTT.

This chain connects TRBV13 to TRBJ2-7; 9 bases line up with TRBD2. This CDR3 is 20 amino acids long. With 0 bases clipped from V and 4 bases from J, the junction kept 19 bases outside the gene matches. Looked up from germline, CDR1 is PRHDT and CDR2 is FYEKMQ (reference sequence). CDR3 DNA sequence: TGTGCCAGCAGCTTAGGCCTTTGGCTAGCGGGACCCTCAACCCGTTACGAGCAGTACTTC. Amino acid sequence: CASSLGLWLAGPSTRYEQYF.

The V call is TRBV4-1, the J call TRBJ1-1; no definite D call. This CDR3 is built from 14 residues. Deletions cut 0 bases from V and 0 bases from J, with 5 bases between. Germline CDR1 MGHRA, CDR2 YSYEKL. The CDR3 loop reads CASSQDTVNTEAFF. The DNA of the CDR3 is TGCGCCAGCAGCCAAGATACAGTGAACACTGAAGCTTTCTTT.

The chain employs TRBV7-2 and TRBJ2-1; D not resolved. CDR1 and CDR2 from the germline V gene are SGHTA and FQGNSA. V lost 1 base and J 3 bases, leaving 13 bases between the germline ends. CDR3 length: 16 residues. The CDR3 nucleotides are TGTGCCAGCAGCTTAGAACCACCCCCTATCTACAATGAGCAGTTCTTC. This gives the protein CASSLEPPPIYNEQFF. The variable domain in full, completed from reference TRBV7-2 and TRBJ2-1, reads GAGVSQSPSNKVTEKGKDVELRCDPISGHTALYWYRQSLGQGLEFLIYFQGNSAPDKSGLPSDRFSAERTGGSVSTLTIQRTQQEDSAVYLCASSLEPPPIYNEQFFGPGTRLTVL.

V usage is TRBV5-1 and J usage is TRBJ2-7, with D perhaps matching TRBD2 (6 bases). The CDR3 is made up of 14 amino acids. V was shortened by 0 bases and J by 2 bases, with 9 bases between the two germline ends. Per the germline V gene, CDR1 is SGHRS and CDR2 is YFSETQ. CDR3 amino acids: CASSLGGTAYEQYF. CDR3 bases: TGCGCCAGCAGCTTGGGCGGGACGGCCTACGAGCAGTACTTC.

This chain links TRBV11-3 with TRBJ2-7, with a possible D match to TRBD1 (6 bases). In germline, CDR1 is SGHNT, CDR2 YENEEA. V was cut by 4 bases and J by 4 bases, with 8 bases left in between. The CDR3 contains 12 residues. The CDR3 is CASSSTGYEQYF. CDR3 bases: TGTGCCAGCAGCTCCACAGGGTACGAGCAGTACTTC.

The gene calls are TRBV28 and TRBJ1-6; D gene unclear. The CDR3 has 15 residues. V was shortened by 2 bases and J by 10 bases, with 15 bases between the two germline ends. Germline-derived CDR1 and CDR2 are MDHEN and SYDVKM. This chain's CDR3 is CASSLVVRSGSPLHF. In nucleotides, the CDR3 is TGTGCCAGCAGTTTAGTCGTACGGTCGGGGTCACCCCTCCACTTT. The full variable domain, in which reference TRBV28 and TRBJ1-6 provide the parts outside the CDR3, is DVKVTQSSRYLVKRTGEKVFLECVQDMDHENMFWYRQDPGLGLRLIYFSYDVKMKEKGDIPEGYSVSREKKERFSLILESASTNQTSMYLCASSLVVRSGSPLHFGNGTRLTVT.

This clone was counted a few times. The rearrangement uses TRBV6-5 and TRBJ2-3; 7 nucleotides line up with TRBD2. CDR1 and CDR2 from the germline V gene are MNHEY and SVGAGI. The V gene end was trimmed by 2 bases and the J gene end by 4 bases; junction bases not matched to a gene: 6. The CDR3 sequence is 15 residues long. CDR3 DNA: TGTGCCAGCAGTTACATCGCGGGAGTTCCAGATACGCAGTATTTT. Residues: CASSYIAGVPDTQYF.

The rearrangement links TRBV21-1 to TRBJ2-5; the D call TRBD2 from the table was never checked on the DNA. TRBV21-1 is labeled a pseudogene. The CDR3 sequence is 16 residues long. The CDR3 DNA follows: TGTGCCAGCAGCCCCCTGGAGCGTGTAAAATGGTGGACCCAGTACTTC. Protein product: CASSPLERVKWWTQYF.

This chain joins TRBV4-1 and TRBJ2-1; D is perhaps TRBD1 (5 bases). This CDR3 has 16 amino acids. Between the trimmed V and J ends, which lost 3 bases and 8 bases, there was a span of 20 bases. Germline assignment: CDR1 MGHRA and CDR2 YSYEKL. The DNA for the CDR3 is TGCGCCAGCAGCCAGACTGGGGCCATTGGAGTAGATGAGCAGTTCTTC. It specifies CASSQTGAIGVDEQFF.

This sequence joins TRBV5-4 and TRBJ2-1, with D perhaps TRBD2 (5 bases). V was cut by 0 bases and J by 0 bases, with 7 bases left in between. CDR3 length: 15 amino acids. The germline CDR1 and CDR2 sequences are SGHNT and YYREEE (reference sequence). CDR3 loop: CASSLGLPSYNEQFF. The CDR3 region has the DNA TGTGCCAGCAGCTTGGGACTACCCTCCTACAATGAGCAGTTCTTC.

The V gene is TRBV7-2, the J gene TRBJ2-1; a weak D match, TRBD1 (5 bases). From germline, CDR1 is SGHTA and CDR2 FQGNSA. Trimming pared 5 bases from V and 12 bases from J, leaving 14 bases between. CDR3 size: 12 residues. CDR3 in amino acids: CASSTLRGRQFF. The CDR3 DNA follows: TGTGCCAGCAGCACCTTAAGGGGTAGGCAGTTCTTC.